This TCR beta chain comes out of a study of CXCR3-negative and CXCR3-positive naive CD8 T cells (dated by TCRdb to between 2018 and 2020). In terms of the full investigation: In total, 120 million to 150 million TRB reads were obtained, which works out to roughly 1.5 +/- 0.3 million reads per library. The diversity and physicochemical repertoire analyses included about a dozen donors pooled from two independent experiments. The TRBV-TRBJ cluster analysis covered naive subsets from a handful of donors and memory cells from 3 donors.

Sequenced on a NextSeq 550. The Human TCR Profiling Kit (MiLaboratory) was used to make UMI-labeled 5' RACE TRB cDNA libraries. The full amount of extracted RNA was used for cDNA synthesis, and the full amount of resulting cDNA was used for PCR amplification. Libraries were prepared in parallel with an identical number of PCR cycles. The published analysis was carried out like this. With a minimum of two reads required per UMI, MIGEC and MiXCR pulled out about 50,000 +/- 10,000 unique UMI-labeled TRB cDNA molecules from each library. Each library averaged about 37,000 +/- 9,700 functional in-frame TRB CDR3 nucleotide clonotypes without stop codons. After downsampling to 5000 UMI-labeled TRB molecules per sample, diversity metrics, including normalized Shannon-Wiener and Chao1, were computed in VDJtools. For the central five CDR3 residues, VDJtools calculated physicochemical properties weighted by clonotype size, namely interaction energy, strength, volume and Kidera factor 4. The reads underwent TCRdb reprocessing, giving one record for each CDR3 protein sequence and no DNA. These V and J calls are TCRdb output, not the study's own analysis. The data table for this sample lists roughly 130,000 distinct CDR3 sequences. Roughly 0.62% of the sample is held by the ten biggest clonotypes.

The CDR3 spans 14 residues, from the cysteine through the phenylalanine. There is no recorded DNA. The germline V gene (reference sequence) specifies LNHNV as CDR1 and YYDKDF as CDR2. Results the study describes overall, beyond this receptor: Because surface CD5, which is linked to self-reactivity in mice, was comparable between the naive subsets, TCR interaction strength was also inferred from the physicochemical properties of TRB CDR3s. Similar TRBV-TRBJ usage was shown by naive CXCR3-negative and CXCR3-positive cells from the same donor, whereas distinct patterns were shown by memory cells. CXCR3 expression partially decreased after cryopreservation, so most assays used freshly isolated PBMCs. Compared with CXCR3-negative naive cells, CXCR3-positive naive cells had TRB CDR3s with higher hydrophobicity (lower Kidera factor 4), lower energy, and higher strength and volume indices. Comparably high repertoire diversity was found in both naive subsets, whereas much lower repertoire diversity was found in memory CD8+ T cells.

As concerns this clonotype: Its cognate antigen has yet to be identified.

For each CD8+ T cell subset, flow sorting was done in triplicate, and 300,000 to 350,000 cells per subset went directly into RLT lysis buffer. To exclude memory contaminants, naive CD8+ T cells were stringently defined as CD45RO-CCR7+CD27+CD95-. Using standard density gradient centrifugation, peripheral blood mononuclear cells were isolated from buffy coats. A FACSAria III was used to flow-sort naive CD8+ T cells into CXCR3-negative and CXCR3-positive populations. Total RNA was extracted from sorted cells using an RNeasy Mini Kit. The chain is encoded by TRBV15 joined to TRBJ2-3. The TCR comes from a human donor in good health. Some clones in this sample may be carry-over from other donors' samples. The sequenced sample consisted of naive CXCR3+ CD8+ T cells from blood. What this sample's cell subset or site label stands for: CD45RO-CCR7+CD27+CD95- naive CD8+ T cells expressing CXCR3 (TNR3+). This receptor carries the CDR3 CATSRESGTDTQYF.